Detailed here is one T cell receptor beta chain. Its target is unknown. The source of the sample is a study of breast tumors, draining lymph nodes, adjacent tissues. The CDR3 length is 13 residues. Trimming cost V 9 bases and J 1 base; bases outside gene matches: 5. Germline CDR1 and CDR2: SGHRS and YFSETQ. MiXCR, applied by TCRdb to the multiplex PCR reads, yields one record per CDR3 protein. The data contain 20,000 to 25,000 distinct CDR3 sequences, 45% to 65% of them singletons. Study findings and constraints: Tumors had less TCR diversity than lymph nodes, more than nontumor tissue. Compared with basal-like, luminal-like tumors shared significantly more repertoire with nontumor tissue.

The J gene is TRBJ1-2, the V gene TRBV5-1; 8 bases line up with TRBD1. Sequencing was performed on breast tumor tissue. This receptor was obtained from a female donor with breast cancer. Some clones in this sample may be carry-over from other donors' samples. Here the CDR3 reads CATDRGGNYGYTF. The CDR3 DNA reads TGCGCCACCGACAGGGGAGGTAACTATGGCTACACCTTC.